Following are 8 T cell receptor beta chains from one sample sequenced in a study of cytomegalovirus exposure and HLA in healthy donors. In the PCR, 60 Vbeta and 13 Jbeta primers were used. The assay was immunoSEQ multiplex PCR, and TCRdb's table has in-frame clones only and misses some. The sample carries approximately 150,000 clones, approximately 84% recorded once. Sequenced sample: PBMCs. Receptors were obtained from a woman aged 40-49 years in good health and CMV-seronegative.

In this sample, this clone turned up a few times. This chain links TRBV5-1 with TRBJ2-7, with no clear D. V was clipped by 4 bases and J by 2 bases, with 4 bases between them. The germline CDR1 and CDR2 sequences are SGHRS and YFSETQ. CDR3 size: 11 residues. In DNA, the CDR3 is TGCGCCAGCAGCCACACCTACGAGCAGTACTTC. The encoded protein is CASSHTYEQYF.

This clone has a single count. The genes are TRBV7-2 and TRBJ1-1; 7 bases fit TRBD1. Per germline, CDR1 SGHTA and CDR2 FQGNSA. The CDR3 is 15 amino acids. V shed 5 bases, J shed 3 bases, and the junction held 9 bases outside the gene matches. CDR3 bases: TGTGCCAGCAGCCCAAGGGACAGAGAATACACTGAAGCTTTCTTT. The encoded protein is CASSPRDREYTEAFF.

The CDR3 protein is CASSAQQDTEAFF. CDR3 nucleotides: TGTGCCAGCAGTGCCCAACAGGATACTGAAGCTTTCTTT. The chain carries TRBV27 and TRBJ1-1; D is possibly TRBD1 (5 bases). CDR1 and CDR2 (germline): MNHEY, SMNVEV (reference sequence). The CDR3 has 13 amino acids. Trimming took off 5 bases at V and 5 bases at J, with 12 bases between the two ends.

The chain's CDR3 is CASSSGTGADTQYF. The CDR3 nucleotides are TGTGCCAGCAGCTCCGGGACAGGGGCAGATACGCAGTATTTT. This chain uses TRBV7-9 with TRBJ2-3; the match to TRBD1 covers 10 bases. CDR3 length: 14 residues. CDR1 SEHNR and CDR2 FQNEAQ come from the germline V gene (reference sequence). Trimming at V came to 4 bases and at J to 4 bases, leaving 2 bases not matched to a gene.

The CDR3 DNA follows: TGTGCCAGCAGCCCACGAACCGGGACAGGAGTCTACGAGCAGTACTTC. This encodes CASSPRTGTGVYEQYF. This sequence joins TRBV5-4 and TRBJ2-7, with TRBD1 matching 8 bases. The germline V gene encodes CDR1 SGHNT and CDR2 YYREEE (reference sequence). Trimming cost V 4 bases and J 3 bases; bases outside gene matches: 12. This CDR3 comprises 16 residues. Together with reference TRBV5-4 and TRBJ2-7, the CDR3 gives the full variable domain: ETGVTQSPTHLIKTRGQQVTLRCSSQSGHNTVSWYQQALGQGPQFIFQYYREEENGRGNFPPRFSGLQFPNYSSELNVNALELDDSALYLCASSPRTGTGVYEQYFGPGTRLTVT.

The chain joins TRBV7-3 to TRBJ2-1; tentative D call: TRBD1 (5 bases). This CDR3 is 15 amino acids long. Looked up from germline, CDR1 is SGHTA and CDR2 is FQGTGA. V lost 6 bases to trimming and J lost 4 bases, with 16 bases between them. The CDR3 region is CASSSSHGAYNEQFF. The CDR3 DNA is TGTGCCAGCAGTTCCTCACATGGGGCGTACAATGAGCAGTTCTTC.

This clone turned up a few times. The CDR3 DNA reads TGTGCCAGTGGATTCGGGGATCAGCCCCAGCATTTT. This translates into CASGFGDQPQHF. This chain connects TRBV6-6 to TRBJ1-5; D ambiguous. The V and J ends lost 9 bases and 5 bases respectively, with 11 bases between them. In germline, CDR1 is MNHNY, CDR2 SVGAGI (reference sequence). The CDR3 has 12 amino acids.

This chain uses TRBV7-8 with TRBJ2-5; 7 bases agree with TRBD1. Looked up from germline, CDR1 is SGHVS and CDR2 is FQNEAQ. V lost 2 bases to trimming and J lost 1 base; unmatched junction nucleotides: 7. This CDR3 contains 16 residues. The CDR3 DNA reads TGTGCCAGCAGCTTAATCGTCTGGACAGGCCAAGAGACCCAGTACTTC. Encoded protein: CASSLIVWTGQETQYF.